This TCR beta chain was identified in a study of T cell responses to AZD1222 COVID-19 vaccine. TCRdb keeps only in-frame clones here, not all; method: immunoSEQ multiplex PCR. Of about 170,000 clones in the sample, around 87% were seen once. The CDR3 sequence is 16 residues long. Germline V gene lookup returns CDR1 MNHEY and CDR2 SVGAGI. Deletions cut 0 bases from V and 6 bases from J, with 17 bases between. Regarding this clone: Its antigen is not known.

Study-wide points: Only after the peak T cell response were repertoires sampled. The donor group comprised mostly white British people and more females; the analysis possibly underestimated clonal diversity. In the spike-specific TCR repertoire, nearly half reportedly target unmutated variant regions. Only five to seven individuals given AZD1222 were seropositive at baseline.

This sequence originates from an adult in good health. This chain joins TRBV6-5 and TRBJ1-1; TRBD1 is a possible D gene (5 bases). This specimen consisted of peripheral blood, obtained on day 0 of AZD1222 vaccination. CDR3 protein: CASSYSTWGRKAEAFF. CDR3 coding DNA: TGTGCCAGCAGTTACTCGACTTGGGGACGGAAGGCTGAAGCTTTCTTT.